This T cell receptor beta chain was identified in a study of cytomegalovirus exposure and HLA in healthy donors. The study's findings and limits: Later analysis found that TCR beta chains associated with HLA were more clonally expanded than other, equally common chains.

PCR primers comprised 60 Vbeta and 13 Jbeta primers. Sequencing was performed with immunoSEQ multiplex PCR; in TCRdb, only in-frame clones are kept and a portion is missing. The sample includes some 190,000 clones, about 90% of them seen just once. The CDR3 spans 14 residues. Germline V lookup: CDR1 SQVTM, CDR2 ANQGSEA. V lost 6 bases to trimming and J lost 4 bases, with 16 bases between them. Concerning this clone: Its target is unknown.

The TCR originated in a boy between 2 and 10 years old in good health and CMV-seronegative. The V gene is TRBV29-1, the J gene TRBJ1-3, with D unclear. Sequencing was carried out using PBMCs. This CDR3 is CSVLLGPGGNTIYF. Written as DNA, the CDR3 is TGCAGCGTCCTTCTTGGCCCCGGGGGAAACACCATATATTTT.